These 23 T cell receptor beta chains were all obtained from the same sample, sequenced in a study of cytomegalovirus exposure and HLA in healthy donors. Use of 60 Vbeta and 13 Jbeta primers characterized the PCR. Only in-frame clones appear in the TCRdb table, and some are missing; sequencing was by immunoSEQ multiplex PCR. The sample carries approximately 180,000 clones, roughly 80% recorded once. Sequencing input: PBMCs. These TCRs come from a woman aged 18 to 35 in good health and CMV-seronegative.

The J gene is TRBJ2-7, the V gene TRBV5-4; 12 nucleotides line up with TRBD1. Germline trimming cut 0 bases from V and 6 bases from J; bases unmatched to any gene: 4. The CDR3 loop spans 15 amino acids. Germline V gives CDR1 SGHNT, CDR2 YYREEE (reference sequence). The CDR3 DNA is TGTGCCAGCAGCTTGGCCGGGACAGGGGGCATCGAGCAGTACTTC. Translated: CASSLAGTGGIEQYF. The complete variable domain, with remaining parts taken from reference TRBV5-4 and TRBJ2-7, reads ETGVTQSPTHLIKTRGQQVTLRCSSQSGHNTVSWYQQALGQGPQFIFQYYREEENGRGNFPPRFSGLQFPNYSSELNVNALELDDSALYLCASSLAGTGGIEQYFGPGTRLTVT.

This chain connects TRBV30 to TRBJ1-2; maybe TRBD1 (6 bases). The length of the CDR3 is 13 residues. CDR1 and CDR2 from the germline V gene are GTSNPN and SVGIG (reference sequence). Trimming left V 5 bases short and J 4 bases short, with 14 bases between. CDR3 residues: CAWGLTGLYGYTF. CDR3 bases: TGTGCCTGGGGACTGACAGGACTCTATGGCTACACCTTC.

The rearrangement links TRBV7-9 to TRBJ2-1, with 12 nucleotides matching TRBD2. The CDR3 consists of 15 residues. Germline assignment: CDR1 SEHNR and CDR2 FQNEAQ (reference sequence). Trimming at V came to 4 bases and at J to 4 bases, leaving 2 bases not matched to a gene. As DNA, the CDR3 is TGTGCCAGCAGCTACCTAGCGGGGGGGTACAATGAGCAGTTCTTC. As protein: CASSYLAGGYNEQFF. Looking up the rest from reference TRBV7-9 and TRBJ2-1 gives the full variable domain: DTGVSQNPRHKITKRGQNVTFRCDPISEHNRLYWYRQTLGQGPEFLTYFQNEAQLEKSRLLSDRFSAERPKGSFSTLEIQRTEQGDSAMYLCASSYLAGGYNEQFFGPGTRLTVL.

This clone was seen more than once but under ten times. The rearrangement uses TRBV21-1 and TRBJ1-1; TRBD1 was called by the table and not checked on the DNA. TRBV21-1 is deemed a pseudogene. CDR3 size: 14 residues. The CDR3 nucleotides are TGTGCCAGCAGCAGCGACACATCGAACACTGAAGCTTTCTTT. Translated, it gives CASSSDTSNTEAFF.

The table lists this clone with a count of one. The V gene is TRBV7-9, the J gene TRBJ2-5, with 9 positions matching TRBD2. Germline CDR1 SEHNR, CDR2 FQNEAQ (reference sequence). With 5 bases clipped from V and 3 bases from J, the junction kept 13 bases outside the gene matches. The CDR3 loop spans 17 amino acids. This chain's CDR3 is CASSLPAGGPSKETQYF. CDR3 DNA sequence: TGTGCCAGCAGCCTCCCAGCGGGAGGCCCCTCCAAAGAGACCCAGTACTTC.

The chain carries TRBV10-3 and TRBJ2-7, with 9 bases lining up with TRBD2. The CDR3 consists of 16 residues. Looked up from germline, CDR1 is ENHRY and CDR2 is SYGVKD. Trimming removed 4 bases from V and 4 bases from J; junction bases left unmatched: 11. The CDR3 nucleotides read TGTGCCATCAGTGGAATGGTCGGGACTAGCAGTTACGAGCAGTACTTC. As protein: CAISGMVGTSSYEQYF.

As regards this clone: Sequence at one end of the junction differs from germline and may be a read error. The chain has TRBV7-7 and TRBJ2-2, with TRBD2 matching over 11 bases. CDR1 is SSHAT and CDR2 is FNYEAQ in the germline V gene (reference sequence). The CDR3 sequence is 18 residues long. CDR3 bases: TGTGCTAGCAGCACATCCGGGCTAGCGGGAGGAATTGCCGGGGAGCTGTTTTTT. Residues: CASSTSGLAGGIAGELFF.

This clone was seen more than once but under ten times. The gene calls are TRBV4-2 and TRBJ2-1; possibly TRBD1 for D (6 bases). The CDR3 sequence is 15 residues long. The germline V gene encodes CDR1 LGHNA and CDR2 YNFKEQ. Trimming pared 0 bases from V and 3 bases from J, leaving 9 bases between. The CDR3 bases are TGTGCCAGCAGCCAAGAAGGGGGTAACTACAATGAGCAGTTCTTC. Translated: CASSQEGGNYNEQFF.

The chain recombines TRBV28 with TRBJ1-2; perhaps TRBD1 as D (6 bases). The CDR3 consists of 15 residues. V was clipped by 5 bases and J by 0 bases, with 13 bases between them. From germline, CDR1 is MDHEN and CDR2 SYDVKM. The CDR3 bases are TGTGCCAGCAGTAAAATCGACAGGCCTAACTATGGCTACACCTTC. Translated, it gives CASSKIDRPNYGYTF.

The rearrangement links TRBV7-9 to TRBJ1-2; 7 bases line up with TRBD1. With 3 bases clipped from V and 7 bases from J, the junction kept 5 bases outside the gene matches. From germline, CDR1 is SEHNR and CDR2 FQNEAQ (reference sequence). CDR3 length: 13 amino acids. CDR3 region: CASSLEGAGGYTF. CDR3 nucleotides: TGTGCCAGCAGCTTGGAGGGGGCGGGTGGCTACACCTTC. Full variable domain (outside the CDR3, taken from reference TRBV7-9 and TRBJ1-2): DTGVSQNPRHKITKRGQNVTFRCDPISEHNRLYWYRQTLGQGPEFLTYFQNEAQLEKSRLLSDRFSAERPKGSFSTLEIQRTEQGDSAMYLCASSLEGAGGYTFGSGTRLTVV.

This chain links TRBV7-2 with TRBJ1-2, with 7 bases lining up with TRBD1. The V gene's germline CDR1 is SGHTA and CDR2 FQGNSA. Germline trimming cut 1 base from V and 5 bases from J; bases unmatched to any gene: 7. The CDR3 extends over 15 amino acids. The CDR3 reads CASSLGQGIAYGYTF. In DNA, the CDR3 is TGTGCCAGCAGCTTAGGACAGGGAATCGCATATGGCTACACCTTC.

The V gene is TRBV4-3, the J gene TRBJ1-2; D might be TRBD1 (5 bases). Germline lookup yields CDR1 LGHNA and CDR2 YSLEER. The CDR3 runs 14 residues. Trimming removed 0 bases from V and 5 bases from J, with 10 bases in between. The CDR3 loop reads CASSQDRVQYGYTF. CDR3 nucleotides: TGCGCCAGCAGCCAAGACAGGGTTCAATATGGCTACACCTTC.

This clone was seen just once. The rearrangement uses TRBV7-8 and TRBJ2-2; the D gene is possibly TRBD2 (6 bases). Germline-derived CDR1 and CDR2 are SGHVS and FQNEAQ. V gave up 6 bases and J gave up 4 bases, with 18 bases separating them. The CDR3 covers 16 residues. The CDR3 loop reads CASRTGRGPITGELFF. The CDR3 DNA is TGTGCCAGCAGGACGGGGCGGGGCCCAATCACCGGGGAGCTGTTTTTT.

V and J are TRBV2 and TRBJ2-3, with 9 bases lining up with TRBD1. With V trimmed by 6 bases and J by 9 bases, 13 bases remained unmatched. This CDR3 is 15 amino acids long. The germline V gene encodes CDR1 SNHLY and CDR2 FYNNEI. The CDR3 coding sequence is TGTGCCAGCAGACCAGGACAGGGGTGGATGGGGACGCAGTATTTT. Its translation is CASRPGQGWMGTQYF.

This clone is a singleton in its sample. CDR3 protein: CASSIEGTGLGYTF. For the CDR3, the DNA is TGTGCCAGTAGTATAGAGGGGACAGGGCTTGGCTACACCTTC. This chain links TRBV19 with TRBJ1-2, with 9 bases lining up with TRBD1. The CDR3 spans 14 residues. In germline, CDR1 is LNHDA, CDR2 SQIVND (reference sequence). V dropped 0 bases and J dropped 7; count of bases not matched to a gene: 3.

Worth noting for this clone: An end of the junction does not agree with germline; a read error may underlie this. J is TRBJ1-1 and V is TRBV7-9; D not resolved. CDR1 SEHNR and CDR2 FQNEAQ come from the germline V gene (reference sequence). The CDR3 length is 15 residues. This chain's CDR3 is CSSSSGSVVDTEAFF. In nucleotides, the CDR3 is TGTTCCAGCAGCTCCGGGAGTGTTGTGGACACTGAAGCTTTCTTT.

V and J are TRBV30 and TRBJ1-3; 9 nucleotides line up with TRBD1. This CDR3 is built from 15 residues. From germline, CDR1 is GTSNPN and CDR2 SVGIG (reference sequence). V shed 7 bases and J 4 bases; nucleotides not matched to a gene: 11. The CDR3 DNA sequence: TGTGCCTCGCGTACCGGGACAGGGAACGGAAACACCATATATTTT. The encoded protein is CASRTGTGNGNTIYF.

The gene calls are TRBV5-1 and TRBJ1-4, with D possibly TRBD1 on 6 matching bases. This CDR3 has 15 residues. Germline CDR1 and CDR2: SGHRS and YFSETQ. Trimming cost V 3 bases and J 8 bases, with 17 bases left between them. Here the CDR3 DNA reads TGCGCCAGCAGCTCCCAGGGGCGCTGGCAAGAAAAACTGTTTTTT. Amino acid sequence: CASSSQGRWQEKLFF.

V and J are TRBV6-6 and TRBJ2-1, with TRBD1 as a possible D gene (6 bases). V lost 5 bases and J 8 bases, leaving 19 bases between the germline ends. Germline loops: CDR1 MNHNY, CDR2 SVGAGI (reference sequence). The CDR3 length is 15 residues. The CDR3 DNA reads as TGTGCCAGCAGTACACCATTAAAACAGGGCGATGAGCAGTTCTTC. Its protein is CASSTPLKQGDEQFF.

This clone was seen a few times. The chain combines TRBV4-3 with TRBJ1-5; D might be TRBD1 (6 bases). The CDR3 runs to 14 residues. Trimming took 4 bases from V and 4 from J, leaving 11 bases between them. In germline, CDR1 is LGHNA, CDR2 YSLEER. The CDR3 sequence is CASSPSTGNQPQHF. The DNA for the CDR3 is TGCGCCAGCAGCCCATCAACAGGGAATCAGCCCCAGCATTTT.

The chain recombines TRBV15 with TRBJ2-2; D might be TRBD2 (7 bases). From germline, CDR1 is LNHNV and CDR2 YYDKDF (reference sequence). CDR3 length equals 18 residues. V lost 1 base and J lost 5, with 20 bases in between. The CDR3 DNA is TGTGCCACCAGCAGAGGCGGATCAGCGAGGGGGGGGACCGGGGAGCTGTTTTTT. As protein: CATSRGGSARGGTGELFF.

The chain links TRBV5-4 to TRBJ2-5, with TRBD2 matching over 7 bases. Trimming removed 3 bases from V and 5 bases from J; junction bases left unmatched: 16. Germline V gene sequence: CDR1 SGHNT, CDR2 YYREEE (reference sequence). This CDR3 contains 17 residues. CDR3 nucleotide sequence: TGTGCCAGCAGCTCAAATCCCGCGGGGGAGTGGGGGGAGACCCAGTACTTC. The encoded protein is CASSSNPAGEWGETQYF.

There are a few counts of this clone. The chain uses TRBV10-1 and TRBJ1-1, with a weak D call TRBD1 (5 bases). Trimming took off 8 bases at V and 5 bases at J, with 12 bases between the two ends. Germline-derived CDR1 and CDR2 are WNHNN and SYGVQD (reference sequence). This CDR3 has 12 amino acids. CDR3 region: CASLGEGTEAFF. CDR3 DNA sequence: TGCGCCAGCCTAGGGGAGGGGACTGAAGCTTTCTTT.